This TCR beta chain was identified in a study of T-cell reconstitution after alpha-beta-depleted transplantation in children. A library of TCRbeta sequences, prepared with unique molecular identifiers, was generated. A single record per CDR3 protein comes from TCRdb applying MiXCR to the PCR reads. The table lists about 540,000 distinct CDR3 sequences, around 19% of them singletons, with 3.3% in the top ten. V was cut by 4 bases and J by 5 bases, with 11 bases left in between. The CDR3 is 14 residues long. CDR1 is SNHLY and CDR2 is FYNNEI in the germline V gene. This clonotype occurred a few times. The origin of this receptor is a human donor who donated a stem cell graft to a child with acute lymphoblastic leukemia. The chain employs TRBV2 and TRBJ2-2, with TRBD2 as a possible D gene (6 bases). Sequenced here: PBMCs from the stem cell graft donor, sampled from the stem cell graft. As DNA, the CDR3 is TGTGCCAGCAGTGGACCGGGAGAAACCGGGGAGCTGTTTTTT. Translation: CASSGPGETGELFF.